Following are 18 T cell receptor beta chains from one sample sequenced in a study of shared clonotypes between healthy human individuals. Data came from immunoSEQ multiplex PCR; TCRdb stores just in-frame clones and leaves some out. The data contain roughly 2.5 million clones, around nine tenths of them singletons. Sequenced: naive CD4+ T cells sorted from blood. Stated subset: CD45RA+ positively selected. The source is a man aged 18 to 35 in good health.

The gene calls are TRBV5-1 and TRBJ2-7; TRBD1 aligns across 9 bases. This CDR3 is 15 amino acids long. Germline V gives CDR1 SGHRS, CDR2 YFSETQ. V was pared by 4 bases and J by 3 bases, with 8 bases of the junction left unmatched. The DNA of the CDR3 is TGCGCCAGCAGCACGCCGGGACAGGGATTCTACGAGCAGTACTTC. Its protein is CASSTPGQGFYEQYF.

The chain combines TRBV12-5 with TRBJ2-2, with D uncertain. There are 13 residues in the CDR3. The germline V gene encodes CDR1 LGHNT and CDR2 FRNRAP. V was cut by 2 bases and J by 2 bases, with 3 bases left in between. The CDR3 bases are TGTGCTAGTGGTTTGCTCAACACCGGGGAGCTGTTTTTT. This encodes CASGLLNTGELFF.

The chain links TRBV6-5 to TRBJ1-1; no definite D call. Germline assignment: CDR1 MNHEY and CDR2 SVGAGI. Trimming stripped 7 bases from V and 2 bases from J, with 5 bases between. There are 11 residues in the CDR3. The CDR3 nucleotides read TGTGCCAGCATGGTAAACACTGAAGCTTTCTTT. Residues: CASMVNTEAFF.

The V call is TRBV6-6, the J call TRBJ1-4, with D hard to call. The germline V gene has CDR1 MNHNY and CDR2 SVGAGI (reference sequence). Trimming left V 4 bases short and J 4 bases short, with 7 bases between. This CDR3 has 13 residues. The CDR3 protein is CASSSARNEKLFF. In DNA form, the CDR3 reads TGTGCCAGCAGTTCTGCCCGTAATGAAAAACTGTTTTTT.

CDR3 in amino acids: CSARGSLEQYF. DNA for the CDR3: TGCAGTGCTAGGGGGAGCCTCGAGCAGTACTTC. V and J are TRBV20-1 and TRBJ2-7, with a tentative D call TRBD2 (5 bases). Trimming removed 3 bases at V and 6 bases at J, with 9 bases between. The V gene's germline CDR1 is DFQATT and CDR2 SNEGSKA (reference sequence). The CDR3 totals 11 residues.

This chain joins TRBV7-8 and TRBJ2-7; no reliable D call. The CDR3 covers 14 residues. Germline V gives CDR1 SGHVS, CDR2 FQNEAQ. Trimming left V 4 bases short and J 3 bases short, with 13 bases between. Here the CDR3 reads CASSYRLFDYEQYF. CDR3 bases: TGTGCCAGCAGCTACCGACTTTTTGACTACGAGCAGTACTTC. Combining the CDR3 with reference TRBV7-8 and TRBJ2-7 gives the whole variable domain GAGVSQSPRYKVAKRGQDVALRCDPISGHVSLFWYQQALGQGPEFLTYFQNEAQLDKSGLPSDRFFAERPEGSVSTLKIQRTQQEDSAVYLCASSYRLFDYEQYFGPGTRLTVT.

In its sample, this clone was seen once. CDR3 DNA sequence: TGTGCCAGCAGTTCCCTACGACCAGGGCGGCACACTGAAGCTTTCTTT. Translating gives CASSSLRPGRHTEAFF. The genes are TRBV27 and TRBJ1-1, with D maybe TRBD1 (5 bases). The CDR3 has 16 residues. The V end was cut by 4 bases, the J end by 3 bases, with 18 bases between. CDR1 and CDR2 from the germline V gene are MNHEY and SMNVEV (reference sequence).

V and J are TRBV11-2 and TRBJ1-4; D gene unclear. V was trimmed by 5 bases and J by 0 bases, leaving 13 bases between them. This CDR3 has 16 residues. Germline assignment: CDR1 SGHAT and CDR2 FQNNGV. The CDR3 loop reads CASSRSWVATNEKLFF. CDR3 DNA sequence: TGTGCCAGCAGCCGGTCGTGGGTTGCAACTAATGAAAAACTGTTTTTT.

The chain combines TRBV5-5 with TRBJ1-5; D is undetermined. Trimming took 0 bases from V and 0 from J, leaving 4 bases between them. The germline CDR1 and CDR2 sequences are SGHKS and YYEKEE (reference sequence). This CDR3 comprises 14 residues. The CDR3 sequence: CASSLVVSNQPQHF. The CDR3 DNA reads as TGTGCCAGCAGCTTGGTTGTTAGCAATCAGCCCCAGCATTTT.

The chain uses TRBV29-1 and TRBJ1-2; 7 bases map to TRBD1. The CDR3 covers 11 residues. The V and J ends lost 7 bases and 3 bases, in that order; junction bases with no gene match: 2. The germline gives CDR1 SQVTM, CDR2 ANQGSEA. CDR3 loop: CSGQGDYGYTF. CDR3 coding DNA: TGCAGCGGTCAGGGGGACTATGGCTACACCTTC.

The chain carries TRBV5-1 and TRBJ1-1; 10 nucleotides match TRBD1. The ends lost 3 bases at V and 4 bases at J; junction bases unmatched: 9. The CDR3 covers 16 residues. Looked up from germline, CDR1 is SGHRS and CDR2 is YFSETQ. The chain's CDR3 is CASSYDRGRGGTEAFF. DNA of the CDR3: TGCGCCAGCAGCTATGACAGGGGGCGGGGAGGCACTGAAGCTTTCTTT. The full variable domain, in which reference TRBV5-1 and TRBJ1-1 provide the parts outside the CDR3, is KAGVTQTPRYLIKTRGQQVTLSCSPISGHRSVSWYQQTPGQGLQFLFEYFSETQRNKGNFPGRFSGRQFSNSRSEMNVSTLELGDSALYLCASSYDRGRGGTEAFFGQGTRLTVV.

The CDR3, as DNA: TGTGCCAGCAGTTCCCCGGGACAGGGGAGCTCTGGGGCCAACGTCCTGACTTTC. Translated, it gives CASSSPGQGSSGANVLTF. V gene TRBV28 combines with J gene TRBJ2-6; 10 nucleotides agree with TRBD1. The junction had 6 bases not matched to a gene; V was cut back by 4 bases and J by 0 bases. Germline V CDR1 and CDR2: MDHEN, SYDVKM. CDR3 length: 18 amino acids.

This chain uses TRBV6-6 with TRBJ1-2; 7 positions agree with TRBD1. CDR1 is MNHNY and CDR2 is SVGAGI in the germline V gene (reference sequence). The V segment lost 5 bases and the J segment 5 bases; nucleotides outside the gene matches: 5. This CDR3 region has 13 residues. In DNA form, the CDR3 reads TGTGCCAGCAGTCTGGGGACAGCTTATGGCTACACCTTC. Protein sequence: CASSLGTAYGYTF.

The gene calls are TRBV18 and TRBJ2-2; 10 nucleotides align to TRBD1. V dropped 3 bases and J dropped 5; count of bases not matched to a gene: 6. The CDR3 has 16 amino acids. Germline assignment: CDR1 KGHSH and CDR2 LQKENI. The CDR3 coding sequence is TGTGCCAGCTCACCGTTCCGGGACAGGGGAACCGGGGAGCTGTTTTTT. Translating gives CASSPFRDRGTGELFF.

The J gene is TRBJ2-1, the V gene TRBV11-2; TRBD2 matches 8 bases. The ends lost 1 base at V and 7 bases at J; junction bases unmatched: 9. Germline CDR1 SGHAT, CDR2 FQNNGV. CDR3 length equals 16 residues. CDR3 sequence (DNA): TGTGCCAGCAGCTTAGTCGCGGGAGGTTTAGGAAATGAGCAGTTCTTC. This gives the protein CASSLVAGGLGNEQFF.

The gene calls are TRBV7-9 and TRBJ2-7, with D perhaps TRBD1 (5 bases). The length of the CDR3 is 14 residues. V lost 0 bases, J lost 6 bases, and 12 bases lay in between. Germline V lookup: CDR1 SEHNR, CDR2 FQNEAQ (reference sequence). CDR3 sequence: CASSLALQGGEQYF. The CDR3 DNA follows: TGTGCCAGCAGCTTAGCGCTCCAGGGTGGCGAGCAGTACTTC.

Remarks on this clone: The same CDR3 is also encoded by other DNA sequences in this sample. The V call is TRBV6-5, the J call TRBJ2-2; D is ambiguous. The CDR3 spans 14 residues. Germline-derived CDR1 and CDR2 are MNHEY and SVGAGI. V was pared by 4 bases and J by 5 bases, with 11 bases between. This CDR3 reads CASSSPLGTGELFF. The CDR3 coding sequence is TGTGCCAGCAGTTCACCTTTGGGTACCGGGGAGCTGTTTTTT.

J is TRBJ1-1 and V is TRBV10-3; possible D gene TRBD1, 5 bases. Germline CDR1 and CDR2: ENHRY and SYGVKD. The CDR3 is 15 residues long. V dropped 8 bases and J dropped 2 bases, with 18 bases sitting between them. The CDR3 here is CAIQLGPGVNTEAFF. The CDR3 DNA reads TGTGCCATCCAGCTGGGGCCCGGGGTTAACACTGAAGCTTTCTTT.